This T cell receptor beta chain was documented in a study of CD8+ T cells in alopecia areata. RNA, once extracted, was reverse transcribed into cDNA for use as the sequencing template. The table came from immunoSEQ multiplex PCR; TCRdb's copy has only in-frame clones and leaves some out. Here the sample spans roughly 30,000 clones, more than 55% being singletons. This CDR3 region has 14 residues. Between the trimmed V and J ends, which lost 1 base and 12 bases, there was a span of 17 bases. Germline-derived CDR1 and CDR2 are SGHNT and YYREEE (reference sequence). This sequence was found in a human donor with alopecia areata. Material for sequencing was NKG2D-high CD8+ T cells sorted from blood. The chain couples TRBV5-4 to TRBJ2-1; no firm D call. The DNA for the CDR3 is TGTGCCAGCAGCTTGATTTTAAGCGCAGGCGGGCAGTTCTTC. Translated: CASSLILSAGGQFF.